This T cell receptor (beta chain) was sequenced in a study of cytomegalovirus exposure and HLA in healthy donors. Whole-study findings and limits: Reported performance of the classifier showed diagnosis of cytomegalovirus status with high specificity and sensitivity.

V was pared by 3 bases and J by 3 bases, with 9 bases between. CDR1 WNHNN and CDR2 SYGVQD come from the germline V gene (reference sequence). CDR3 length equals 13 residues. Primers: 60 Vbeta forward and 13 Jbeta reverse. Profiling relied on immunoSEQ multiplex PCR, and the TCRdb table lists in-frame clones only, not all of them. The repertoire holds nearly 200,000 clones, with 80% to 90% as singletons. As concerns this clone: Its matching antigen is unknown.

The sample comprised PBMCs. This sequence originates from a man aged 25-40 years in good health and CMV-seronegative. The J gene is TRBJ2-7, the V gene TRBV10-1; D is unresolved. CDR3: CASSDRSFYEQYF. The CDR3 bases are TGCGCCAGCAGTGATCGGAGTTTCTACGAGCAGTACTTC.